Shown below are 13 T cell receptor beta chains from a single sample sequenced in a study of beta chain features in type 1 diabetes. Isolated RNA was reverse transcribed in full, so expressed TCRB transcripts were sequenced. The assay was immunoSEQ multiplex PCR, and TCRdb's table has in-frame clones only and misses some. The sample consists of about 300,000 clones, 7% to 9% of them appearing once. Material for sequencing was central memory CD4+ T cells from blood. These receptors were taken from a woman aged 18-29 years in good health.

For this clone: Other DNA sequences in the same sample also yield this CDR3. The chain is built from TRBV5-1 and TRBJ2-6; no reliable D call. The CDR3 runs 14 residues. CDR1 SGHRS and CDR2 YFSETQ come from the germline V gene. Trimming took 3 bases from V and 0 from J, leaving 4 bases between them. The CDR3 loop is CASSSASGANVLTF. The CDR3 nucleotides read TGCGCCAGCAGCTCAGCCTCTGGGGCCAACGTCCTGACTTTC.

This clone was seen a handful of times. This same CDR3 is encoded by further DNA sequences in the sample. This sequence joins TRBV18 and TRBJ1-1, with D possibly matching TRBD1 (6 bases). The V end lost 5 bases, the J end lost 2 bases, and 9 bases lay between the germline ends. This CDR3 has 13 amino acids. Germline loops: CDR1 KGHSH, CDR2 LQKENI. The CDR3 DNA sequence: TGTGCCAGCTCAGAGGGACAAAACACTGAAGCTTTCTTT. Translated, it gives CASSEGQNTEAFF.

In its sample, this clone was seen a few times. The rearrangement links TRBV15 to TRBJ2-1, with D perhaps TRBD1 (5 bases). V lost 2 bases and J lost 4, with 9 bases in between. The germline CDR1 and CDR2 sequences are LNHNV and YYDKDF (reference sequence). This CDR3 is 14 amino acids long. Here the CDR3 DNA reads TGTGCCACCAGCAGACAGGGAAGTTACAATGAGCAGTTCTTC. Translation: CATSRQGSYNEQFF.

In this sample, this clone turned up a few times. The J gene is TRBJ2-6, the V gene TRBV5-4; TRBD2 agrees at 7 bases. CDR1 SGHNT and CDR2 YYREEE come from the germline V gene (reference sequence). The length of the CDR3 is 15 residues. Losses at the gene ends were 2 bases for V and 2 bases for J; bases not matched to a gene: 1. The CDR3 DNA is TGTGCCAGCAGCTTAGGGAGGGCTGGGGCCAACGTCCTGACTTTC. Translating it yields CASSLGRAGANVLTF.

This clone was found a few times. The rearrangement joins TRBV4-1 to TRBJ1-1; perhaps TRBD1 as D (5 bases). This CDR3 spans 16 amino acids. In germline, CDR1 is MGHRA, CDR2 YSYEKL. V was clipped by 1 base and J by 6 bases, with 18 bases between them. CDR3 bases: TGCGCCAGCAGCCAAGTACGAACCCAGGGAACTGCTGAAGCTTTCTTT. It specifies CASSQVRTQGTAEAFF.

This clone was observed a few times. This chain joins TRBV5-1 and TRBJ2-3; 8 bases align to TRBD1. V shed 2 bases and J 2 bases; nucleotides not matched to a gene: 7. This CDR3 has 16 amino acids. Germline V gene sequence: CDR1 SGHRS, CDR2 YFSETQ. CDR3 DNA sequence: TGCGCCAGCAGCTTTTCCCGGACAGGGAACACAGATACGCAGTATTTT. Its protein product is CASSFSRTGNTDTQYF.

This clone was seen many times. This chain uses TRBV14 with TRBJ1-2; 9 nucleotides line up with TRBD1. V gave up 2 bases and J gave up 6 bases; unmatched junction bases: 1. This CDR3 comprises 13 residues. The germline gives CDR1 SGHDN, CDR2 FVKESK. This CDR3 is CASSQRTGDGYTF. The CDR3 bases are TGTGCCAGCAGCCAACGGACAGGGGATGGCTACACCTTC.

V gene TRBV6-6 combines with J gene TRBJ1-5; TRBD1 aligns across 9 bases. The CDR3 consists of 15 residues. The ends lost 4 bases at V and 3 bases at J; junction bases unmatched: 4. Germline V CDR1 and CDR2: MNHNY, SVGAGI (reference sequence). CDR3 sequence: CASSSTGGNNQPQHF. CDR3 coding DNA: TGTGCCAGCAGTTCTACAGGGGGCAACAATCAGCCCCAGCATTTT.

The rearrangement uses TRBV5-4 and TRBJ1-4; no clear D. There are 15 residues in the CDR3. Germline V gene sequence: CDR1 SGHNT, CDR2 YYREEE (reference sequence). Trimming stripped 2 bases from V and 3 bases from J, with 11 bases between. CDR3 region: CASSLGGWANEKLFF. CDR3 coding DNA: TGTGCCAGCAGCTTAGGCGGGTGGGCTAATGAAAAACTGTTTTTT.

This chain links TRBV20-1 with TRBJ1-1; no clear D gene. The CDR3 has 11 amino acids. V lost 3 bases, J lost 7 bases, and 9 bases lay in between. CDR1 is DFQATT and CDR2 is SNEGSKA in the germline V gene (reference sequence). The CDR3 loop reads CSARAAFEAFF. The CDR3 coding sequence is TGCAGTGCTAGGGCCGCTTTTGAAGCTTTCTTT.

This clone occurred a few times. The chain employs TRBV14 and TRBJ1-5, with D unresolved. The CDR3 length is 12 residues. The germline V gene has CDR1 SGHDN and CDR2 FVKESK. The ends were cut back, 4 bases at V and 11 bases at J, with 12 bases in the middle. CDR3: CASSLPLGSQHF. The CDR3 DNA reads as TGTGCCAGCAGCCTCCCACTAGGTTCCCAGCATTTT.

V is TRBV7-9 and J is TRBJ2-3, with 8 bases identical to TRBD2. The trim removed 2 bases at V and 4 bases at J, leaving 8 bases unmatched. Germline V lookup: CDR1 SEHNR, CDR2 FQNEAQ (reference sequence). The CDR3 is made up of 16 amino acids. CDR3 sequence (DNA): TGTGCCAGCAGCTTACACGCGGGGGGCCCGTCAGATACGCAGTATTTT. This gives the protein CASSLHAGGPSDTQYF.

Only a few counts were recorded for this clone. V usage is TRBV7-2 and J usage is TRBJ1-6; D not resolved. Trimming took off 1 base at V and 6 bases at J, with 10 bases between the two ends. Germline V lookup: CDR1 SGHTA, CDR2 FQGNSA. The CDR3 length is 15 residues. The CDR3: CASSLGRTPNSPLHF. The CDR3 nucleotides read TGTGCCAGCAGCTTAGGGCGGACCCCTAATTCACCCCTCCACTTT. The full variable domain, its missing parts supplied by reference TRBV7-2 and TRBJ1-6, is GAGVSQSPSNKVTEKGKDVELRCDPISGHTALYWYRQSLGQGLEFLIYFQGNSAPDKSGLPSDRFSAERTGGSVSTLTIQRTQQEDSAVYLCASSLGRTPNSPLHFGNGTRLTVT.